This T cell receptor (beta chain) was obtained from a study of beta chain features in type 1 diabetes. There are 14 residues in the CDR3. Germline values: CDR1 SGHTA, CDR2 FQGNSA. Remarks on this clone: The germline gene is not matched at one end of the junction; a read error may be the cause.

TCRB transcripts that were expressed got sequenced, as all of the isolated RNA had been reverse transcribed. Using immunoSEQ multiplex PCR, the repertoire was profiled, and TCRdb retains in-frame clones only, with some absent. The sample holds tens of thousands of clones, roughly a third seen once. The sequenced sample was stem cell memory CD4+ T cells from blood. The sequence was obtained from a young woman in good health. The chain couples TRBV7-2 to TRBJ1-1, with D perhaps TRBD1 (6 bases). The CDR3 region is CASSAQGTDTETFF. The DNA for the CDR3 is TGTGCCAGCAGCGCACAGGGTACGGACACTGAAACTTTCTTT.